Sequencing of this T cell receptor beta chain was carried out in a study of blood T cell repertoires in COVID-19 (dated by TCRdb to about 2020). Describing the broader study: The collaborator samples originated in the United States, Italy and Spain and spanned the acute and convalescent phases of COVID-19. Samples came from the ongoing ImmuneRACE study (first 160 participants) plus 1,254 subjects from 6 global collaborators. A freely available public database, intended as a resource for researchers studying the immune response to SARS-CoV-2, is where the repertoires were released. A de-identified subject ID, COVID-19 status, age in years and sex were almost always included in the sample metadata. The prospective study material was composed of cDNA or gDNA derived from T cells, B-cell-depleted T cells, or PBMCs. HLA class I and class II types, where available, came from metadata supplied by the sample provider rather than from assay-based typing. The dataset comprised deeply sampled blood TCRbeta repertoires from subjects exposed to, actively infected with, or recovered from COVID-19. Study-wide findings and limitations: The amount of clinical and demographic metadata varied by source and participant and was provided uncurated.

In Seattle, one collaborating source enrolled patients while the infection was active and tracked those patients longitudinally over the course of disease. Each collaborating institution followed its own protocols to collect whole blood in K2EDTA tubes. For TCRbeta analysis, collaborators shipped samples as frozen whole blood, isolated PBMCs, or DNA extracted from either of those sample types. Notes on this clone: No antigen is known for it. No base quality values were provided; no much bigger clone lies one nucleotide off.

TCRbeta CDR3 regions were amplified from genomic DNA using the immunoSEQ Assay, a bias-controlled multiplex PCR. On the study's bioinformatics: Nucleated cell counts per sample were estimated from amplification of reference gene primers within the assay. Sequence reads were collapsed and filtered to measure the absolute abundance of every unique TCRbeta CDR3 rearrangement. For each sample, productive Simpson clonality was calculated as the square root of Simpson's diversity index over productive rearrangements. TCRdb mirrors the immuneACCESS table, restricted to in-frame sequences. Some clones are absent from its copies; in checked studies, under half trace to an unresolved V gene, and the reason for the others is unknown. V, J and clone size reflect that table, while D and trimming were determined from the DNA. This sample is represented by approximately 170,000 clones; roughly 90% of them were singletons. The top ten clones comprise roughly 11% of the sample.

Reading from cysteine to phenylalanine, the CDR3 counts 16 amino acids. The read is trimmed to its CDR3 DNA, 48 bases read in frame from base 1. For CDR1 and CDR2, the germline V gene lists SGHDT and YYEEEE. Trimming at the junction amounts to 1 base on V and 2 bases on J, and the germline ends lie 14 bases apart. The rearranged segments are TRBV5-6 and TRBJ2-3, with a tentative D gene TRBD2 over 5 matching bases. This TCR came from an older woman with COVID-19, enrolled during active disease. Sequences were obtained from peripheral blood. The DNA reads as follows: TGTGCCAGCAGCTTGCGGGTAAAGCGGACCACAGATACGCAGTATTTT. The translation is CASSLRVKRTTDTQYF. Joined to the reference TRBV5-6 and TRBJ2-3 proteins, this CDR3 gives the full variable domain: DAGVTQSPTHLIKTRGQQVTLRCSPKSGHDTVSWYQQALGQGPQFIFQYYEEEERQRGNFPDRFSGHQFPNYSSELNVNALLLGDSALYLCASSLRVKRTTDTQYFGPGTRLTVL.